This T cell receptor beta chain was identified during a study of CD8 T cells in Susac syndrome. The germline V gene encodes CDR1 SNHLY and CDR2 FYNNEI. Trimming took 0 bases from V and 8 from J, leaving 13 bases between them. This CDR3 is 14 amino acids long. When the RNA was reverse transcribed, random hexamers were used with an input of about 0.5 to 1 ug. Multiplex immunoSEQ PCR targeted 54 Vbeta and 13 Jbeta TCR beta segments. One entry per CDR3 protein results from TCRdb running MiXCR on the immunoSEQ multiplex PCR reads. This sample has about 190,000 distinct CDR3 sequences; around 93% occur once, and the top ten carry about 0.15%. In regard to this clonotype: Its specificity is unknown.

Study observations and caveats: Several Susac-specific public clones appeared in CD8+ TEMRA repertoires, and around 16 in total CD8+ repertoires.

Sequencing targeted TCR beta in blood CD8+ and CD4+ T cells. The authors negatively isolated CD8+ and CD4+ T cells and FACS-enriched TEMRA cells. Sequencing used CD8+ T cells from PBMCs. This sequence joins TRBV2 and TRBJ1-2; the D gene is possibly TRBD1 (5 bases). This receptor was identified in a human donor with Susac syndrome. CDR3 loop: CASSEAMGGRGYTF. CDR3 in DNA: TGTGCCAGCAGTGAAGCGATGGGGGGACGCGGCTACACCTTC.